The next 24 T cell receptor beta chains were all read from a single sample in a study of cytomegalovirus exposure and HLA in healthy donors. Primers included in the PCR were 60 Vbeta and 13 Jbeta primers. Sequencing was performed with immunoSEQ multiplex PCR; in TCRdb, only in-frame clones are kept and a portion is missing. Of 200,000 to 250,000 clones detected, about 80% appear once; the ten largest clones hold approximately 0.62%. Sequenced: PBMCs. The source is a woman aged 40 to 50 in good health and CMV-seronegative.

J is TRBJ1-2 and V is TRBV2; D is undetermined. Trimming shortened V by 6 bases and J by 2 bases, and 19 bases separated the two germline ends. The CDR3 length is 16 residues. Germline V CDR1 and CDR2: SNHLY, FYNNEI. DNA of the CDR3: TGTGCCAGCAGGGAGCGGCCAGGAACACTAAACTATGGCTACACCTTC. It is translated as CASRERPGTLNYGYTF. Based on the CDR3 plus reference TRBV2 and TRBJ1-2, the full variable domain is EPEVTQTPSHQVTQMGQEVILRCVPISNHLYFYWYRQILGQKVEFLVSFYNNEISEKSEIFDDQFSVERPDGSNFTLKIRSTKLEDSAMYFCASRERPGTLNYGYTFGSGTRLTVV.

This chain links TRBV7-3 with TRBJ2-1; maybe TRBD2 (6 bases). The ends were cut back, 3 bases at V and 5 bases at J, with 17 bases in the middle. The length of the CDR3 is 16 residues. Germline CDR1 reads SGHTA; CDR2 reads FQGTGA. CDR3: CASSLLLRLGDNEQFF. The CDR3 DNA reads TGTGCCAGCAGCTTGCTCTTGAGACTAGGTGACAATGAGCAGTTCTTC.

The V gene is TRBV11-2, the J gene TRBJ1-1; no clear D gene. This CDR3 spans 13 amino acids. Trimming left V 5 bases short and J 2 bases short, with 9 bases between. Germline V gene lookup returns CDR1 SGHAT and CDR2 FQNNGV. CDR3 in DNA: TGTGCCAGCAGCCTCAGTATTAACACTGAAGCTTTCTTT. It encodes CASSLSINTEAFF.

The V and J genes are TRBV5-8 and TRBJ2-3, with 8 nucleotides matching TRBD2. There are 17 residues in the CDR3. V shed 0 bases and J 2 bases; nucleotides not matched to a gene: 8. CDR1 and CDR2 from the germline V gene are SGHTS and YDEGEE. CDR3 nucleotide sequence: TGTGCCAGCAGCTTGGCCAGAGTAGCGGGACTCACAGATACGCAGTATTTT. Translated, it gives CASSLARVAGLTDTQYF.

The V gene is TRBV7-2, the J gene TRBJ1-1; TRBD1 might be the D (6 bases). Trimming shortened V by 3 bases and J by 6 bases, and 14 bases separated the two germline ends. The germline V gene encodes CDR1 SGHTA and CDR2 FQGNSA. There are 14 residues in the CDR3. CDR3 coding DNA: TGTGCCAGCAGCTTCAACGCAGGGGTGGCTGAAGCTTTCTTT. Protein product: CASSFNAGVAEAFF.

CDR3 DNA: TGTGCCAGCACCGGGGGACAGGGAACCTTCGGCTACACCTTC. Translation: CASTGGQGTFGYTF. The chain carries TRBV5-6 and TRBJ1-2; TRBD1 aligns across 9 bases. Germline lookup yields CDR1 SGHDT and CDR2 YYEEEE. CDR3 size: 14 residues. Trimming at V came to 6 bases and at J to 8 bases, leaving 11 bases not matched to a gene.

V and J are TRBV29-1 and TRBJ2-7, with D tentatively TRBD1 (6 bases). V dropped 6 bases and J dropped 0 bases, with 15 bases sitting between them. The CDR3 extends over 14 amino acids. Germline V CDR1 and CDR2: SQVTM, ANQGSEA. DNA for the CDR3: TGCAGCGTCAAAACCGGGGACATCTCCTACGAGCAGTACTTC. Its translation is CSVKTGDISYEQYF.

In its sample, this clone was seen once. This chain connects TRBV6-6 to TRBJ1-2; D gene unclear. The CDR3 loop spans 11 amino acids. Germline V gene lookup returns CDR1 MNHNY and CDR2 SVGAGI (reference sequence). Trimming removed 6 bases at V and 7 bases at J, with 9 bases between. CDR3 coding DNA: TGTGCCAGCAGCCCCCGGTTTGGCTACACCTTC. This translates into CASSPRFGYTF.

This chain links TRBV19 with TRBJ1-2; maybe TRBD1 (5 bases). V lost 7 bases and J 2 bases, leaving 11 bases between the germline ends. From germline, CDR1 is LNHDA and CDR2 SQIVND (reference sequence). The CDR3 is 13 residues long. CDR3: CASKRGGNYGYTF. The CDR3 nucleotides read TGTGCCAGTAAACGGGGGGGGAACTATGGCTACACCTTC.

The rearrangement links TRBV28 to TRBJ1-1; possible D gene TRBD1, 5 bases. The CDR3 runs to 14 residues. Per the germline V gene, CDR1 is MDHEN and CDR2 is SYDVKM. V lost 4 bases to trimming and J lost 3 bases, with 12 bases between them. Here the CDR3 DNA reads TGTGCCAGCAGTTCTACAGGAAGGTACACTGAAGCTTTCTTT. Translated: CASSSTGRYTEAFF.

This chain joins TRBV6-6 and TRBJ2-7, with TRBD1 matching over 10 bases. Germline V gene data show CDR1 as MNHNY and CDR2 as SVGAGI (reference sequence). The CDR3 covers 14 residues. The trim removed 5 bases at V and 5 bases at J, leaving 6 bases unmatched. CDR3 residues: CASSPGTGANEQYF. CDR3 nucleotide sequence: TGTGCCAGCAGTCCCGGGACAGGGGCTAACGAGCAGTACTTC.

The chain links TRBV7-9 to TRBJ1-2; 7 positions match TRBD1. There are 15 residues in the CDR3. The V gene's germline CDR1 is SEHNR and CDR2 FQNEAQ (reference sequence). V was clipped by 5 bases and J by 6 bases; unmatched bases: 12. The CDR3 coding sequence is TGTGCCAGCAGCCCACCATGGGCACAGGGGAATGGCTACACCTTC. This sequence encodes CASSPPWAQGNGYTF.

This clone showed up just a few times. V is TRBV13 and J is TRBJ2-1; 8 positions match TRBD2. The J segment lost 8 bases and the V segment lost 1 base, leaving 7 bases of the junction unmatched. Germline CDR1 and CDR2: PRHDT and FYEKMQ (reference sequence). The CDR3 is made up of 15 amino acids. This chain's CDR3 is CASSLDGGALYEQFF. For the CDR3, the DNA is TGTGCCAGCAGCTTAGACGGGGGGGCATTATATGAGCAGTTCTTC. The full variable domain, rest sourced from reference TRBV13 and TRBJ2-1, is AAGVIQSPRHLIKEKRETATLKCYPIPRHDTVYWYQQGPGQDPQFLISFYEKMQSDKGSIPDRFSAQQFSDYHSELNMSSLELGDSALYFCASSLDGGALYEQFFGPGTRLTVL.

The V and J genes are TRBV4-1 and TRBJ1-2; D perhaps matches TRBD1 (5 bases). This CDR3 has 15 amino acids. Between the trimmed V and J ends, which lost 4 bases and 5 bases, there was a span of 17 bases. Per germline, CDR1 MGHRA and CDR2 YSYEKL. The CDR3, as DNA: TGCGCCAGCAGCCCGAGGGGCGGGGTTGGGTATGGCTACACCTTC. Amino acids: CASSPRGGVGYGYTF.

This chain connects TRBV2 to TRBJ1-4, with 9 bases lining up with TRBD1. V trimming: 8 bases; J trimming: 7 bases; junction bases outside the gene matches: 8. The CDR3 contains 14 residues. CDR1 SNHLY and CDR2 FYNNEI come from the germline V gene. The CDR3 DNA reads TGTGCCAGCGGGGGACAGGGCGATTTTGAAAAACTGTTTTTT. This translates into CASGGQGDFEKLFF.

This rearrangement joins TRBV4-3 to TRBJ2-3; maybe TRBD1 (6 bases). V was shortened by 1 base and J by 4 bases, with 18 bases between the two germline ends. Germline lookup yields CDR1 LGHNA and CDR2 YSLEER. The CDR3 has 17 residues. The CDR3 reads CASSQVRPDRRADTQYF. As DNA, the CDR3 is TGCGCCAGCAGCCAAGTACGGCCGGACAGAAGGGCAGATACGCAGTATTTT.

The chain links TRBV7-3 to TRBJ1-1, with D possibly TRBD1 on 6 matching bases. Trimming cost V 3 bases and J 4 bases, with 6 bases left between them. Germline values: CDR1 SGHTA, CDR2 FQGTGA. The CDR3 is 12 amino acids. CDR3 protein: CASSLDSTEAFF. In nucleotides, the CDR3 is TGTGCCAGCAGCTTGGACAGCACTGAAGCTTTCTTT.

This chain uses TRBV30 with TRBJ2-1; the match to TRBD2 covers 11 bases. Unmatched junction bases numbered 1, after V lost 3 bases and J lost 3 bases. Per germline, CDR1 GTSNPN and CDR2 SVGIG (reference sequence). The CDR3 has 14 residues. The CDR3 loop reads CAWSLAGGYNEQFF. The CDR3 coding sequence is TGTGCCTGGAGCCTAGCGGGGGGCTACAATGAGCAGTTCTTC.

J is TRBJ2-3 and V is TRBV5-1, with TRBD2 matching over 12 bases. In germline, CDR1 is SGHRS, CDR2 YFSETQ. There are 16 residues in the CDR3. V lost 2 bases, J lost 3 bases, and 4 bases stayed unmatched. Here the CDR3 reads CASSFSGTSGTDTQYF. CDR3 DNA: TGCGCCAGCAGCTTCTCCGGGACTAGCGGGACAGATACGCAGTATTTT.

Only one count was recorded for this clone. This rearrangement joins TRBV28 to TRBJ1-2, with D unclear. The CDR3 loop spans 15 amino acids. The V gene's germline CDR1 is MDHEN and CDR2 SYDVKM. Trimming removed 10 bases from V and 2 bases from J, with 20 bases in between. CDR3 DNA sequence: TGTGCCACCAAGCCTAACAGAATAAAGAACTATGGCTACACCTTC. Translated: CATKPNRIKNYGYTF.

The chain links TRBV27 to TRBJ2-7; a weak D match, TRBD2 (6 bases). CDR3 length: 19 amino acids. V was pared by 5 bases and J by 0 bases, with 26 bases between. The germline V gene has CDR1 MNHEY and CDR2 SMNVEV (reference sequence). CDR3 nucleotide sequence: TGTGCCAGCAGTCCCGTTGAGCTAACCCTCGGGGGTTACTCCTACGAGCAGTACTTC. Protein product: CASSPVELTLGGYSYEQYF.

The genes are TRBV9 and TRBJ1-4; TRBD1 might be the D (6 bases). The CDR3 contains 14 residues. The V gene's germline CDR1 is SGDLS and CDR2 YYNGEE. V was cut by 0 bases and J by 6 bases, with 9 bases left in between. CDR3 nucleotides: TGTGCCAGCAGCGTAGGCGGGGGCGATGAAAAACTGTTTTTT. Protein product: CASSVGGGDEKLFF.

The V and J genes are TRBV20-1 and TRBJ2-7; D gene unclear. The CDR3 consists of 11 residues. Germline V gene lookup returns CDR1 DFQATT and CDR2 SNEGSKA (reference sequence). Between the trimmed V and J ends, which lost 2 bases and 3 bases, there was a span of 5 bases. The CDR3 sequence: CSARPVYEQYF. The CDR3 DNA reads as TGCAGTGCTAGACCCGTCTACGAGCAGTACTTC.

This sequence joins TRBV6-5 and TRBJ2-1; D is possibly TRBD2 (7 bases). CDR3 length: 14 residues. CDR1 and CDR2 from the germline V gene are MNHEY and SVGAGI. V was cut by 6 bases and J by 9 bases, with 18 bases left in between. DNA of the CDR3: TGTGCCAGCAGCCCTTTGGGGGGGGCTGGTGAGCAGTTCTTC. The encoded protein is CASSPLGGAGEQFF.